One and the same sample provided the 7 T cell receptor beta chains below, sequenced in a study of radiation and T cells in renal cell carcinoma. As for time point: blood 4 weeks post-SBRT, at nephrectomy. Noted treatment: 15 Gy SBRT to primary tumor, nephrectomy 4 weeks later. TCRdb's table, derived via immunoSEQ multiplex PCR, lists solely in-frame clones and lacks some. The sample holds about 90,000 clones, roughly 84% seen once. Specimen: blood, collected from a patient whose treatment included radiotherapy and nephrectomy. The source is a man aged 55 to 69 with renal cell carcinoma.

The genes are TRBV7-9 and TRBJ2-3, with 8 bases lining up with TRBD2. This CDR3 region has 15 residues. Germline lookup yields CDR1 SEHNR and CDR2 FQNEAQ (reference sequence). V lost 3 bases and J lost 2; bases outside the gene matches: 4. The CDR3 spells CASSFIAGLTDTQYF. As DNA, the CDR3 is TGTGCCAGCAGCTTTATAGCGGGACTCACAGATACGCAGTATTTT.

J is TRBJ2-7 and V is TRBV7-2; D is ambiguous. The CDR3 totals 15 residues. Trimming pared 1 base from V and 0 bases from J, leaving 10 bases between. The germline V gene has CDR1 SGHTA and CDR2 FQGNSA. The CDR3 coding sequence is TGTGCCAGCAGCTTAGTGGATGGAAGCTCCTACGAGCAGTACTTC. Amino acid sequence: CASSLVDGSSYEQYF.

The CDR3 DNA reads as TGCGCCAGCAGCCGGACAGGGGTGAACACTGAAGCTTTCTTT. It codes for CASSRTGVNTEAFF. The chain links TRBV4-1 to TRBJ1-1; 9 bases match TRBD1. The germline gives CDR1 MGHRA, CDR2 YSYEKL. The CDR3 loop spans 14 amino acids. V lost 4 bases and J lost 0; bases outside the gene matches: 0.

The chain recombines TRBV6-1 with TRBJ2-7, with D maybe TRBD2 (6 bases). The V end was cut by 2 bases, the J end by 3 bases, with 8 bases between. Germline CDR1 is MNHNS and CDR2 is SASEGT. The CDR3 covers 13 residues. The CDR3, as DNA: TGTGCCAGCAGTGAACGGAGGGACTACGAGCAGTACTTC. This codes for CASSERRDYEQYF.

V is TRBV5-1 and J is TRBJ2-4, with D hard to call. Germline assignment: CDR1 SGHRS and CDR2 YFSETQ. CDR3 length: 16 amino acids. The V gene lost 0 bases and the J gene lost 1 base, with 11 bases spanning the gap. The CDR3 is CASSLEQLRAKNIQYF. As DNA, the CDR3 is TGCGCCAGCAGCTTGGAACAGCTGAGGGCCAAAAACATTCAGTACTTC.

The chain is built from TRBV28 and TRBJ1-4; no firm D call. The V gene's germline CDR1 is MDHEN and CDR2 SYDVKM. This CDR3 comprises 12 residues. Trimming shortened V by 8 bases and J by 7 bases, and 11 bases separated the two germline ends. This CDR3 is CASGTLGEKLFF. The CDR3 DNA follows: TGTGCCAGCGGAACCCTGGGTGAAAAACTGTTTTTT. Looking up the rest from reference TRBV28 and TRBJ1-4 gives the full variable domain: DVKVTQSSRYLVKRTGEKVFLECVQDMDHENMFWYRQDPGLGLRLIYFSYDVKMKEKGDIPEGYSVSREKKERFSLILESASTNQTSMYLCASGTLGEKLFFGSGTQLSVL.

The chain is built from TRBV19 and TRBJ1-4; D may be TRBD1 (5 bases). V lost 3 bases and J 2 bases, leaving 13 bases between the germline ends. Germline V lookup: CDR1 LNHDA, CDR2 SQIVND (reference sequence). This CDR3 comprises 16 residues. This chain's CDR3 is CASSMGNWDTNEKLFF. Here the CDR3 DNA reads TGTGCCAGTAGTATGGGGAATTGGGACACTAATGAAAAACTGTTTTTT. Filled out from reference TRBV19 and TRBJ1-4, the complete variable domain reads DGGITQSPKYLFRKEGQNVTLSCEQNLNHDAMYWYRQDPGQGLRLIYYSQIVNDFQKGDIAEGYSVSREKKESFPLTVTSAQKNPTAFYLCASSMGNWDTNEKLFFGSGTQLSVL.